The 3 T cell receptor beta chains listed next were all sequenced from one sample in a study of cytomegalovirus exposure and HLA in healthy donors. Researchers ran the PCR with 60 Vbeta and 13 Jbeta primers. Assay used: immunoSEQ multiplex PCR; TCRdb lists only in-frame clones, some missing. The sample includes about 150,000 clones, roughly three quarters of them seen just once. Sequenced material: PBMCs. These receptors were taken from a male donor in good health and CMV-seronegative.

This chain joins TRBV29-1 and TRBJ2-7; the match to TRBD1 covers 7 bases. Per the germline V gene, CDR1 is SQVTM and CDR2 is ANQGSEA. The CDR3 spans 12 residues. The J segment lost 3 bases and the V segment lost 5 bases, leaving 4 bases of the junction unmatched. CDR3 protein: CSVSGQFYEQYF. The CDR3, as DNA: TGCAGCGTTTCGGGACAGTTCTACGAGCAGTACTTC.

The chain employs TRBV4-2 and TRBJ2-4; possibly TRBD2 for D (7 bases). The CDR3 runs 18 residues. V was cut by 0 bases and J by 0 bases, with 15 bases left in between. Germline V gene lookup returns CDR1 LGHNA and CDR2 YNFKEQ. Written as DNA, the CDR3 is TGTGCCAGCAGCCAAGAGGGGCGGCGGGGGCTAGCCAAAAACATTCAGTACTTC. It yields the protein CASSQEGRRGLAKNIQYF.

The chain is built from TRBV18 and TRBJ1-1, with 7 nucleotides matching TRBD1. The germline V gene has CDR1 KGHSH and CDR2 LQKENI. This CDR3 has 17 residues. The trim removed 2 bases at V and 6 bases at J, leaving 15 bases unmatched. CDR3 protein: CASSPNEFKGARAEAFF. The CDR3 region has the DNA TGTGCCAGCTCACCAAACGAATTTAAGGGGGCGCGCGCTGAAGCTTTCTTT.